These 14 T cell receptor beta chains share one sample of origin, sequenced in a study of blood T cell repertoires in COVID-19. Repertoires were generated with immunoSEQ multiplex PCR, while TCRdb's copy carries only in-frame clones and drops some. The sample holds a few hundred thousand clones; roughly 88% are singletons and the top ten take roughly 2.8%. The sequencing sample was made of peripheral blood. The source is a woman aged 30 to 39 with COVID-19, enrolled during active disease.

The rearrangement joins TRBV30 to TRBJ1-2; TRBD1 agrees at 11 bases. Unmatched junction bases numbered 7, after V lost 4 bases and J lost 3 bases. CDR3 length: 15 amino acids. Germline V gives CDR1 GTSNPN, CDR2 SVGIG (reference sequence). This chain's CDR3 is CAWTHGTGGDYGYTF. The CDR3 DNA sequence: TGTGCCTGGACCCACGGGACAGGGGGGGACTATGGCTACACCTTC.

CDR3 loop: CASSLRDRVDTGELFF. The CDR3 DNA reads as TGTGCCAGCTCACTCCGGGACAGGGTCGACACCGGGGAGCTGTTTTTT. This chain connects TRBV18 to TRBJ2-2, with 9 bases lining up with TRBD1. CDR1 and CDR2 from the germline V gene are KGHSH and LQKENI. This CDR3 is 16 amino acids long. V shed 4 bases and J 3 bases; nucleotides not matched to a gene: 6.

This clone was detected only once. This chain uses TRBV2 with TRBJ2-7; D remains ambiguous. The ends were cut back, 4 bases at V and 7 bases at J, with 20 bases in the middle. The CDR3 totals 15 residues. Germline values: CDR1 SNHLY, CDR2 FYNNEI. The CDR3 DNA sequence: TGTGCCAGCAGTGCTCAACCCCCGAGGAGAGATGAGCAGTACTTC. As protein: CASSAQPPRRDEQYF.

The rearrangement joins TRBV28 to TRBJ2-7, with TRBD2 as a possible D gene (5 bases). The CDR3 sequence is 15 residues long. The V and J ends lost 5 bases and 4 bases respectively, with 18 bases between them. Germline-derived CDR1 and CDR2 are MDHEN and SYDVKM. The CDR3, as DNA: TGTGCCAGCAGTCCCGGCGGGTTTGATGGTTACGAGCAGTACTTC. Translating gives CASSPGGFDGYEQYF.

The J gene is TRBJ2-1, the V gene TRBV7-6, with 12 bases identical to TRBD2. The CDR3 totals 15 residues. Germline CDR1 SGHVS, CDR2 FNYEAQ. V trimming: 6 bases; J trimming: 8 bases; junction bases outside the gene matches: 8. The CDR3 DNA is TGTGCCAGCAGACGACTAGCGGGAGCTCTCGATGAGCAGTTCTTC. It specifies CASRRLAGALDEQFF.

This clone was seen only a few times. J is TRBJ2-1 and V is TRBV7-9; perhaps TRBD1 as D (5 bases). The V and J ends lost 1 base and 10 bases respectively, with 17 bases between them. CDR3 length: 15 amino acids. The germline CDR1 and CDR2 sequences are SEHNR and FQNEAQ (reference sequence). CDR3 sequence (DNA): TGTGCCAGCAGCTTAGAAAGGGGCAGGGTGGGCGAGCAGTTCTTC. Translating it yields CASSLERGRVGEQFF.

The rearrangement joins TRBV5-1 to TRBJ2-1, with D maybe TRBD2 (6 bases). The germline CDR1 and CDR2 sequences are SGHRS and YFSETQ. Trimming cost V 5 bases and J 7 bases, with 16 bases left between them. The CDR3 is 14 residues long. The CDR3 sequence: CASSTEGGLNEQFF. The CDR3 nucleotides are TGCGCCAGCAGTACGGAGGGCGGGTTGAATGAGCAGTTCTTC.

The chain is built from TRBV11-2 and TRBJ1-2; no reliable D call. The CDR3 has 14 amino acids. V gave up 5 bases and J gave up 2 bases, with 12 bases separating them. The germline V gene has CDR1 SGHAT and CDR2 FQNNGV. The CDR3 DNA follows: TGTGCCAGCAGCGTTCCCGGGATAAACTATGGCTACACCTTC. Translation: CASSVPGINYGYTF.

The V call is TRBV9, the J call TRBJ2-5, with a tentative D call TRBD1 (6 bases). CDR1 SGDLS and CDR2 YYNGEE come from the germline V gene. This CDR3 contains 16 residues. V shed 0 bases and J shed 6 bases, with 18 bases lying between them. The CDR3 DNA reads TGTGCCAGCAGCGTAGCTGCAGACGCCAGGGGAAAGACCCAGTACTTC. The encoded protein is CASSVAADARGKTQYF.

The chain combines TRBV6-5 with TRBJ2-7; 7 bases match TRBD1. The CDR3 length is 14 residues. Germline V gene data show CDR1 as MNHEY and CDR2 as SVGAGI. The J segment lost 2 bases and the V segment lost 5 bases, leaving 6 bases of the junction unmatched. The CDR3 DNA sequence: TGTGCCAGCAGTCTGCCGGGACAGCCCTACGAGCAGTACTTC. Translating gives CASSLPGQPYEQYF.

The CDR3, as DNA: TGCGCCAGCAGTCAATCCGGACACATTCAAGAGACCCAGTACTTC. It encodes CASSQSGHIQETQYF. The V and J genes are TRBV23-1 and TRBJ2-5; a weak D match, TRBD1 (5 bases). TRBV23-1 is marked as an open reading frame, function uncertain. Trimming left V 0 bases short and J 2 bases short, with 10 bases between. The CDR3 is 15 residues long.

The gene calls are TRBV7-6 and TRBJ2-1, with 8 nucleotides matching TRBD2. The germline CDR1 and CDR2 sequences are SGHVS and FNYEAQ. CDR3 length: 15 amino acids. V trimming: 5 bases; J trimming: 1 base; junction bases outside the gene matches: 4. The chain's CDR3 is CASSVGLVSYNEQFF. In DNA, the CDR3 is TGTGCCAGCAGCGTGGGACTAGTTTCCTACAATGAGCAGTTCTTC.

The V and J genes are TRBV7-3 and TRBJ2-7; TRBD1 is a possible D gene (6 bases). The ends were cut back, 3 bases at V and 6 bases at J, with 18 bases in the middle. Germline assignment: CDR1 SGHTA and CDR2 FQGTGA. The CDR3 contains 15 residues. CDR3 residues: CASSLVAVRGAEQYF. In DNA, the CDR3 is TGTGCCAGCAGCTTGGTTGCAGTCAGGGGTGCCGAGCAGTACTTC.

This chain connects TRBV29-1 to TRBJ1-3; no clear D gene. The CDR3 length is 13 residues. The V end lost 2 bases, the J end lost 0 bases, and 5 bases lay between the germline ends. CDR1 SQVTM and CDR2 ANQGSEA come from the germline V gene. CDR3 loop: CSVEINSGNTIYF. As DNA, the CDR3 is TGCAGCGTTGAAATAAACTCTGGAAACACCATATATTTT.